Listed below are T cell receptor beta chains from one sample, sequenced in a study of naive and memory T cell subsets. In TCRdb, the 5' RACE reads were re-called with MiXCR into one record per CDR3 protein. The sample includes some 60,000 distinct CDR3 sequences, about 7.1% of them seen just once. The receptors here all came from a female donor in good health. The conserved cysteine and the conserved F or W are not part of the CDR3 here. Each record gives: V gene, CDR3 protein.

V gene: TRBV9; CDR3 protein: ASSSQTGVTEAF
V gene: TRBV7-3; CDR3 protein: ASSLNSNQPQH
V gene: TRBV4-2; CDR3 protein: ASSQPGSNTDTQY
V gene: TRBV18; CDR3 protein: ASLNTDRYSNQPQH
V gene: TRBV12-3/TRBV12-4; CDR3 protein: ASSRTGIYNEQF
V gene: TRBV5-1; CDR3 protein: ASSPPTGSNTGELF
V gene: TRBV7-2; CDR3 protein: ASSRDRRETQY
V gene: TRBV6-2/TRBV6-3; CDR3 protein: ASSVDSEETQY
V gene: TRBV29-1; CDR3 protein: SVPYQASNYGYT
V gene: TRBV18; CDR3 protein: ASSPERGGSLRGSEQF
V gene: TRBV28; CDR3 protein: ASSLATFYGYT
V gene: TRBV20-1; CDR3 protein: SASGSAYEQY
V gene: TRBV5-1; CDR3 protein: ASSFTGGRSYEQY
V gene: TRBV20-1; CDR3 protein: SARVGFGDTEAF
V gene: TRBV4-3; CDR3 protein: ASSLSGDVRSLETQY
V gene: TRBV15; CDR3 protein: ATSRDALSEAF
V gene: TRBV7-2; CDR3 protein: ASSRDDYEQF
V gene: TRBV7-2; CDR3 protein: ASSRQGLSPGELF
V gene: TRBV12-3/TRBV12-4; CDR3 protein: ASSFGQGKETQY
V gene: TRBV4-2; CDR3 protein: ASSLPTGTGNYGYT